Below, 30 T cell receptor beta chains from the same sample are listed, as sequenced in a study of OX40 agonist ivuxolimab in advanced cancers. Repertoires were generated with immunoSEQ multiplex PCR, while TCRdb's copy carries only in-frame clones and drops some. The sample carries around 62,000 clones, around nine tenths recorded once. Sequencing was performed on CD4+ or CD8+ T cells sorted from blood, taken in a trial of the OX40 agonist ivuxolimab. The receptors come from an adult with an advanced solid tumor such as melanoma, head and neck, liver or kidney cancer.

The rearrangement joins TRBV19 to TRBJ2-7; D remains unclear. Trimming took 6 bases from V and 6 from J, leaving 15 bases between them. The CDR3 is made up of 13 amino acids. Germline CDR1 reads LNHDA; CDR2 reads SQIVND (reference sequence). The CDR3 loop is CASSRGEFTEQYF. CDR3 sequence (DNA): TGTGCCAGTAGCAGAGGCGAGTTTACCGAGCAGTACTTC.

V usage is TRBV25-1 and J usage is TRBJ1-6; D not resolved. Per the germline V gene, CDR1 is MGHDK and CDR2 is SYGVNS. The CDR3 is 12 residues long. Trimming left V 2 bases short and J 7 bases short, with 3 bases between. CDR3 in amino acids: CASSEQNSPLHF. The CDR3 region has the DNA TGTGCCAGCAGTGAACAAAATTCACCCCTCCACTTT.

This chain connects TRBV2 to TRBJ2-1, with 7 bases fitting TRBD2. The CDR3 has 15 amino acids. The J segment lost 5 bases and the V segment lost 0 bases, leaving 4 bases of the junction unmatched. Germline CDR1 and CDR2: SNHLY and FYNNEI. This CDR3 is CASSEAGGSDNEQFF. DNA for the CDR3: TGTGCCAGCAGTGAAGCGGGAGGGTCTGACAATGAGCAGTTCTTC.

The chain has TRBV7-7 and TRBJ2-5; 9 nucleotides match TRBD2. CDR3 size: 17 residues. The junction had 6 bases not matched to a gene; V was cut back by 1 base and J by 0 bases. CDR1 and CDR2 from the germline V gene are SSHAT and FNYEAQ (reference sequence). The CDR3 loop is CASSLGRLAANQETQYF. In DNA form, the CDR3 reads TGTGCCAGCAGCTTAGGACGACTAGCGGCGAACCAAGAGACCCAGTACTTC.

The rearrangement joins TRBV18 to TRBJ2-5; 11 bases line up with TRBD2. The CDR3 consists of 16 residues. The ends lost 0 bases at V and 5 bases at J; junction bases unmatched: 5. In germline, CDR1 is KGHSH, CDR2 LQKENI. The CDR3 region is CASSPPLAGVKETQYF. DNA of the CDR3: TGTGCCAGCTCACCACCACTAGCGGGAGTGAAGGAGACCCAGTACTTC.

This sequence joins TRBV9 and TRBJ2-2, with 9 bases aligning to TRBD2. The V segment lost 4 bases and the J segment 4 bases; nucleotides outside the gene matches: 8. CDR3 length equals 16 residues. CDR1 and CDR2 from the germline V gene are SGDLS and YYNGEE. Written as DNA, the CDR3 is TGTGCCAGCAGCTCAATAGGACTAGCGCCCACCGGGGAGCTGTTTTTT. Amino acids: CASSSIGLAPTGELFF.

This chain connects TRBV28 to TRBJ1-3, with D unresolved. Germline CDR1 and CDR2: MDHEN and SYDVKM. The CDR3 runs 13 residues. Trimming stripped 7 bases from V and 4 bases from J, with 11 bases between. The chain's CDR3 is CASNTAAGNTIYF. The CDR3 DNA reads TGTGCCAGCAACACAGCAGCCGGAAACACCATATATTTT. Full variable domain (rest looked up from reference TRBV28 and TRBJ1-3): DVKVTQSSRYLVKRTGEKVFLECVQDMDHENMFWYRQDPGLGLRLIYFSYDVKMKEKGDIPEGYSVSREKKERFSLILESASTNQTSMYLCASNTAAGNTIYFGEGSWLTVV.

The chain combines TRBV23-1 with TRBJ2-5; D is unresolved. TRBV23-1 is an open reading frame whose function is uncertain. The CDR3 extends over 14 amino acids. Trimming stripped 0 bases from V and 5 bases from J, with 10 bases between. CDR3: CASSQSILEETQYF. DNA of the CDR3: TGCGCCAGCAGTCAATCGATCCTGGAGGAGACCCAGTACTTC.

The rearrangement uses TRBV7-2 and TRBJ2-5; no clear D. Trimming pared 5 bases from V and 3 bases from J, leaving 10 bases between. Germline V gives CDR1 SGHTA, CDR2 FQGNSA. This CDR3 contains 13 residues. The CDR3 is CASSTFRKETQYF. CDR3 coding DNA: TGTGCCAGCAGCACCTTTCGCAAAGAGACCCAGTACTTC.

The rearrangement joins TRBV11-2 to TRBJ1-5; 8 nucleotides match TRBD1. From germline, CDR1 is SGHAT and CDR2 FQNNGV. The length of the CDR3 is 14 residues. Losses at the gene ends were 4 bases for V and 7 bases for J; bases not matched to a gene: 6. The CDR3 protein is CASSSAGGGQPQHF. The CDR3 nucleotides read TGTGCCAGCAGCTCTGCAGGGGGCGGGCAGCCCCAGCATTTT.

V and J are TRBV7-6 and TRBJ2-4; TRBD1 aligns across 9 bases. Germline CDR1 is SGHVS and CDR2 is FNYEAQ. J was trimmed by 8 bases and V by 5 bases; bases with no gene match: 10. The CDR3 is 15 residues long. The CDR3 bases are TGTGCCAGCAGCCCGGGACAGGGCGGAATTGACATTCAGTACTTC. This translates into CASSPGQGGIDIQYF.

This chain uses TRBV9 with TRBJ2-3, with a weak D call TRBD2 (6 bases). The CDR3 sequence is 15 residues long. Germline CDR1 is SGDLS and CDR2 is YYNGEE. The V and J ends lost 0 bases and 2 bases respectively, with 10 bases between them. CDR3 in amino acids: CASSVGLVFTDTQYF. CDR3 nucleotide sequence: TGTGCCAGCAGCGTAGGACTAGTTTTCACAGATACGCAGTATTTT.

This chain connects TRBV5-4 to TRBJ2-7, with D possibly TRBD1 on 6 matching bases. Trimming removed 4 bases at V and 2 bases at J, with 19 bases between. Germline V gene lookup returns CDR1 SGHNT and CDR2 YYREEE (reference sequence). CDR3 length equals 16 residues. This CDR3 reads CASSREGPGTPYEQYF. The CDR3 DNA follows: TGTGCCAGCAGCCGTGAGGGCCCCGGGACACCCTACGAGCAGTACTTC.

This clone was counted a single time. The chain recombines TRBV28 with TRBJ2-3; D remains unclear. Trimming removed 4 bases at V and 2 bases at J, with 16 bases between. The CDR3 totals 16 residues. Germline CDR1 reads MDHEN; CDR2 reads SYDVKM. The DNA of the CDR3 is TGTGCCAGCAGTTCCTTAGGGTCTGTTGACACAGATACGCAGTATTTT. Translation gives CASSSLGSVDTDTQYF.

V usage is TRBV5-1 and J usage is TRBJ1-1; D is possibly TRBD1 (5 bases). From germline, CDR1 is SGHRS and CDR2 YFSETQ. This CDR3 region has 14 residues. V dropped 0 bases and J dropped 5 bases, with 11 bases sitting between them. As DNA, the CDR3 is TGCGCCAGCAGCTTGGGAGGAGGGGAAACTGAAGCTTTCTTT. Residues: CASSLGGGETEAFF.

This sequence joins TRBV4-2 and TRBJ1-5, with TRBD1 as a possible D gene (6 bases). The germline gives CDR1 LGHNA, CDR2 YNFKEQ. Trimming removed 0 bases from V and 5 bases from J, with 14 bases in between. This CDR3 spans 16 amino acids. DNA for the CDR3: TGTGCCAGCAGCCAAGACAGGGGAAGAAGGGATCAGCCCCAGCATTTT. Translating gives CASSQDRGRRDQPQHF.

J is TRBJ2-7 and V is TRBV7-8; TRBD2 matches at 10 bases. The CDR3 is made up of 15 amino acids. V shed 5 bases, J shed 3 bases, and the junction held 7 bases outside the gene matches. Germline assignment: CDR1 SGHVS and CDR2 FQNEAQ. CDR3 DNA sequence: TGTGCCAGCAGCCGCCGGTCTAGCGGGGGCTACGAGCAGTACTTC. This translates into CASSRRSSGGYEQYF.

This clone was seen once. V and J are TRBV6-5 and TRBJ1-2, with TRBD1 identical over 7 bases. V was pared by 7 bases and J by 4 bases, with 9 bases of the junction left unmatched. CDR1 is MNHEY, CDR2 SVGAGI, per germline. The CDR3 is made up of 14 amino acids. CDR3 sequence (DNA): TGTGCCAGCACCTCAGGGGGGGCGTCCTATGGCTACACCTTC. Protein product: CASTSGGASYGYTF.

The chain links TRBV5-1 to TRBJ2-5; 7 positions agree with TRBD2. V lost 3 bases to trimming and J lost 5 bases; unmatched junction nucleotides: 7. CDR1 and CDR2 from the germline V gene are SGHRS and YFSETQ. The CDR3 length is 14 residues. The CDR3 DNA reads TGCGCCAGCAGCTCTCTGGGCGGGAGCGAGACCCAGTACTTC. Its translation: CASSSLGGSETQYF.

This chain joins TRBV6-5 and TRBJ1-1; unclear D gene. Germline V gene data show CDR1 as MNHEY and CDR2 as SVGAGI. Trimming took 6 bases from V and 0 from J, leaving 8 bases between them. There are 13 residues in the CDR3. The CDR3 here is CASSPRVNTEAFF. The CDR3, as DNA: TGTGCCAGCAGCCCCAGAGTGAACACTGAAGCTTTCTTT.

This clone appeared once. The chain employs TRBV5-1 and TRBJ2-5, with D perhaps TRBD1 (5 bases). The better agreement between TRBJ2-7 and the DNA end casts doubt on the J call. There are 13 residues in the CDR3. Germline CDR1 SGHRS, CDR2 YFSETQ. CDR3 in amino acids: CASSLEGTYEQYF. CDR3 nucleotides: TGCGCCAGCAGCTTGGAGGGGACCTACGAGCAGTACTTC.

This rearrangement joins TRBV6-1 to TRBJ2-7; D remains unclear. This CDR3 comprises 13 residues. CDR1 and CDR2 from the germline V gene are MNHNS and SASEGT. V gave up 7 bases and J gave up 0 bases, with 10 bases separating them. CDR3 nucleotides: TGTGCCAGCACCGTGAAGAGCTCCTACGAGCAGTACTTC. This codes for CASTVKSSYEQYF.

The CDR3 coding sequence is TGTGCCAGCAGCTTAGGGCAGGGCTACTCTGGGGCCAACGTCCTGACTTTC. Its protein product is CASSLGQGYSGANVLTF. The chain is built from TRBV7-6 and TRBJ2-6; D perhaps matches TRBD1 (5 bases). This CDR3 comprises 17 residues. Germline V gives CDR1 SGHVS, CDR2 FNYEAQ. The V end lost 1 base, the J end lost 0 bases, and 10 bases lay between the germline ends.

V gene TRBV19 combines with J gene TRBJ1-5; TRBD1 agrees at 8 bases. Germline V CDR1 and CDR2: LNHDA, SQIVND (reference sequence). The CDR3 sequence is 15 residues long. V was clipped by 8 bases and J by 7 bases; unmatched bases: 13. CDR3 in DNA: TGTGCCAGTCGAGCATTGGACAGGGTGAGGCAGCCCCAGCATTTT. Protein sequence: CASRALDRVRQPQHF.

The chain is built from TRBV6-5 and TRBJ1-1; D ambiguous. Trimming shortened V by 0 bases and J by 1 base, and 9 bases separated the two germline ends. CDR3 size: 15 residues. Per germline, CDR1 MNHEY and CDR2 SVGAGI. In nucleotides, the CDR3 is TGTGCCAGCAGTTACTCGAGGGTAGGGAACACTGAAGCTTTCTTT. The encoded protein is CASSYSRVGNTEAFF.

This chain links TRBV19 with TRBJ2-7; tentatively, D is TRBD1 (6 bases). The V and J ends lost 4 bases and 1 base respectively, with 14 bases between them. CDR1 is LNHDA, CDR2 SQIVND, per germline (reference sequence). The CDR3 extends over 15 amino acids. The CDR3, as DNA: TGTGCCAGTAGTAAGGGACACGGGATATCCTACGAGCAGTACTTC. As protein: CASSKGHGISYEQYF. The variable domain in full, completed from reference TRBV19 and TRBJ2-7, reads DGGITQSPKYLFRKEGQNVTLSCEQNLNHDAMYWYRQDPGQGLRLIYYSQIVNDFQKGDIAEGYSVSREKKESFPLTVTSAQKNPTAFYLCASSKGHGISYEQYFGPGTRLTVT.

V and J are TRBV2 and TRBJ2-3; 9 nucleotides match TRBD1. The germline V gene encodes CDR1 SNHLY and CDR2 FYNNEI. The CDR3 loop spans 13 amino acids. The junction had 11 bases not matched to a gene; V was cut back by 10 bases and J by 9 bases. CDR3 sequence reads: CAITGTGTTTQYF. In DNA form, the CDR3 reads TGTGCCATTACCGGGACAGGGACTACGACGCAGTATTTT.

The chain uses TRBV7-2 and TRBJ2-3; D may be TRBD2 (6 bases). Trimming stripped 3 bases from V and 0 bases from J, with 10 bases between. The germline V gene has CDR1 SGHTA and CDR2 FQGNSA. The CDR3 is 15 amino acids. The CDR3 coding sequence is TGTGCCAGCAGCTTCCCGGGAGCTAGCACAGATACGCAGTATTTT. Amino acids: CASSFPGASTDTQYF.

The chain joins TRBV11-2 to TRBJ2-1; 7 bases match TRBD2. The CDR3 has 15 residues. Per the germline V gene, CDR1 is SGHAT and CDR2 is FQNNGV. With V trimmed by 0 bases and J by 8 bases, 7 bases remained unmatched. CDR3 sequence reads: CASSLEVGLVDEQFF. The DNA for the CDR3 is TGTGCCAGCAGCTTAGAGGTTGGACTAGTTGATGAGCAGTTCTTC.

This clone was observed a single time. V and J are TRBV2 and TRBJ1-2; TRBD1 agrees at 8 bases. Germline-derived CDR1 and CDR2 are SNHLY and FYNNEI. The CDR3 is 15 amino acids. The V gene end was trimmed by 9 bases and the J gene end by 2 bases; junction bases not matched to a gene: 11. The CDR3 bases are TGTGCCAGTACCCTGGGAGCAGGGGGCAACTATGGCTACACCTTC. As protein: CASTLGAGGNYGYTF. Looking up the rest from reference TRBV2 and TRBJ1-2 gives the full variable domain: EPEVTQTPSHQVTQMGQEVILRCVPISNHLYFYWYRQILGQKVEFLVSFYNNEISEKSEIFDDQFSVERPDGSNFTLKIRSTKLEDSAMYFCASTLGAGGNYGYTFGSGTRLTVV.